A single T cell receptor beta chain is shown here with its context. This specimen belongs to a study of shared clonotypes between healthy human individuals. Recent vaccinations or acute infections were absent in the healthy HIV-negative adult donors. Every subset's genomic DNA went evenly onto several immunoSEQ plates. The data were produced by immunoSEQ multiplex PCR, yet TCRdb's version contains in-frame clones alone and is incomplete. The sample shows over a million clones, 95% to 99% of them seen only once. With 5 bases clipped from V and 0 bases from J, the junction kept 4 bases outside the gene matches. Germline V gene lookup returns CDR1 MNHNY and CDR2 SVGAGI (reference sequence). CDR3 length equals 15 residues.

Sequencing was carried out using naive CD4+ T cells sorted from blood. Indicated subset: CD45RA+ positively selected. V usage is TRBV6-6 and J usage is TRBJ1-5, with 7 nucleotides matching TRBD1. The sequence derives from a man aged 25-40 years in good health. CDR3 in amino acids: CASSKTGISNQPQHF. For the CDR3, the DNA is TGTGCCAGCAGTAAGACAGGGATTAGCAATCAGCCCCAGCATTTT.